The 25 T cell receptor beta chains given below trace back to one sample, sequenced in a study of identical twins. One entry per CDR3 protein results from TCRdb running MiXCR on the 5' RACE reads. In the table there are more than 200,000 distinct CDR3 sequences, over 11% of which are singletons. The specimen sequenced was memory (CD45RO+) T cells sorted from blood. These receptors were taken from a woman aged 18 to 35 in good health.

The chain employs TRBV11-2 and TRBJ1-1; possible D gene TRBD1, 5 bases. Germline values: CDR1 SGHAT, CDR2 FQNNGV. V shed 0 bases and J shed 6 bases, with 23 bases lying between them. The CDR3 length is 18 residues. The CDR3 nucleotides read TGTGCCAGCAGCTTAGATCGACGCCGGCGGGGGTTAATTGCTGAAGCTTTCTTT. Translated, it gives CASSLDRRRRGLIAEAFF.

The J gene is TRBJ1-2, the V gene TRBV6-1; possibly TRBD1 for D (6 bases). V lost 8 bases to trimming and J lost 5 bases, with 18 bases between them. The CDR3 runs 14 residues. Germline CDR1 reads MNHNS; CDR2 reads SASEGT. CDR3 sequence reads: CASGNRDTNYGYTF. The CDR3 bases are TGTGCCAGCGGAAACCGGGACACCAATTATGGCTACACCTTC.

This clonotype was detected only a few times. This rearrangement joins TRBV12-3 or TRBV12-4 to TRBJ2-5; unclear D gene. CDR3 length: 12 amino acids. The ends were cut back, 3 bases at V and 7 bases at J, with 9 bases in the middle. In DNA form, the CDR3 reads TGTGCCAGCAGTTTTTCGGAGTGGACCCAGTACTTC. This gives the protein CASSFSEWTQYF.

CDR3 protein: CSVRTAGTEAFF. CDR3 DNA: TGCAGCGTTAGGACGGCTGGTACTGAAGCTTTCTTT. The chain has TRBV29-1 and TRBJ1-1; D is unresolved. V gave up 5 bases and J gave up 5 bases, with 12 bases separating them. Germline V gene sequence: CDR1 SQVTM, CDR2 ANQGSEA. There are 12 residues in the CDR3.

This chain uses TRBV29-1 with TRBJ2-4, with D uncertain. The germline V gene encodes CDR1 SQVTM and CDR2 ANQGSEA. V shed 4 bases and J shed 9 bases, with 19 bases lying between them. This CDR3 has 14 residues. CDR3 loop: CSVVDSRTQIIQYF. For the CDR3, the DNA is TGCAGCGTTGTAGACTCGCGGACCCAAATCATTCAGTACTTC.

The V and J genes are TRBV10-3 and TRBJ1-1, with 7 bases fitting TRBD1. Germline V lookup: CDR1 ENHRY, CDR2 SYGVKD. V shed 3 bases, J shed 0 bases, and the junction held 4 bases outside the gene matches. The CDR3 covers 15 residues. This chain's CDR3 is CAISDPGQVNTEAFF. CDR3 sequence (DNA): TGTGCCATCAGTGACCCTGGACAGGTGAACACTGAAGCTTTCTTT.

This rearrangement joins TRBV30 to TRBJ1-2; tentative D call: TRBD1 (5 bases). CDR3 length equals 15 residues. Germline V CDR1 and CDR2: GTSNPN, SVGIG (reference sequence). V lost 1 base and J lost 2, with 14 bases in between. In nucleotides, the CDR3 is TGTGCCTGGAGTGATATTGGCAGGGCGAACTATGGCTACACCTTC. Protein: CAWSDIGRANYGYTF.

Many counts were recorded for this clonotype. The chain is built from TRBV7-2 and TRBJ2-1, with a tentative D call TRBD2 (5 bases). Trimming left V 3 bases short and J 2 bases short, with 11 bases between. The CDR3 runs to 15 residues. Germline CDR1 is SGHTA and CDR2 is FQGNSA. The CDR3 coding sequence is TGTGCCAGCAGCTTGAGCGGTTCTACCTACAATGAGCAGTTCTTC. Its protein product is CASSLSGSTYNEQFF.

V and J are TRBV2 and TRBJ2-5; 14 nucleotides match TRBD2. The V gene's germline CDR1 is SNHLY and CDR2 FYNNEI. This CDR3 has 15 residues. After removal of 9 bases from V and 4 bases from J, the junction contained 7 bases not matched to a gene. In nucleotides, the CDR3 is TGTGCCAGAGGGACTAGCGGGAGCCCCGGAGAGACCCAGTACTTC. It codes for CARGTSGSPGETQYF.

J is TRBJ1-5 and V is TRBV15; D unclear. V lost 5 bases and J lost 5, with 22 bases in between. CDR1 is LNHNV and CDR2 is YYDKDF in the germline V gene (reference sequence). CDR3 length: 17 amino acids. This CDR3 is CATSAWQSFDGDQPQHF. The CDR3 DNA follows: TGTGCCACCAGCGCGTGGCAGTCGTTCGATGGGGATCAGCCCCAGCATTTT. The whole variable domain, remainder taken from reference TRBV15 and TRBJ1-5, is DAMVIQNPRYQVTQFGKPVTLSCSQTLNHNVMYWYQQKSSQAPKLLFHYYDKDFNNEADTPDNFQSRRPNTSFCFLDIRSPGLGDTAMYLCATSAWQSFDGDQPQHFGDGTRLSIL.

This chain connects TRBV11-2 to TRBJ1-2, with TRBD1 identical over 7 bases. Germline loops: CDR1 SGHAT, CDR2 FQNNGV. Trimming at V came to 2 bases and at J to 4 bases, leaving 10 bases not matched to a gene. The CDR3 contains 16 residues. CDR3 nucleotides: TGTGCCAGCAGCTTAAGTTCAGGGGGAACCGGCTATGGCTACACCTTC. Its protein product is CASSLSSGGTGYGYTF.

The rearrangement links TRBV6-5 to TRBJ2-7, with 7 positions matching TRBD1. The CDR3 is made up of 15 amino acids. Unmatched junction bases numbered 10, after V lost 3 bases and J lost 5 bases. Germline CDR1 is MNHEY and CDR2 is SVGAGI. The DNA of the CDR3 is TGTGCCAGCAGTTATCGGGGCCGGGACAGTGACGAGCAGTACTTC. It yields the protein CASSYRGRDSDEQYF.

This clonotype was counted between two and nine times. The V gene is TRBV2, the J gene TRBJ2-4, with TRBD2 identical over 7 bases. Germline loops: CDR1 SNHLY, CDR2 FYNNEI. The CDR3 runs to 13 residues. V lost 8 bases and J lost 6; bases outside the gene matches: 7. The CDR3 spells CASSWDYGNIQYF. DNA for the CDR3: TGTGCCAGCTCCTGGGACTACGGAAACATTCAGTACTTC.

The chain employs TRBV7-2 and TRBJ1-5; D unclear. Trimming cost V 2 bases and J 4 bases, with 12 bases left between them. There are 15 residues in the CDR3. The germline V gene encodes CDR1 SGHTA and CDR2 FQGNSA. The CDR3 here is CASSLSRGANQPQHF. For the CDR3, the DNA is TGTGCCAGCAGCTTAAGCCGAGGCGCTAATCAGCCCCAGCATTTT.

This chain connects TRBV6-2 or TRBV6-3 to TRBJ2-7; perhaps D is TRBD1 or TRBD2 (5 bases each). V was trimmed by 4 bases and J by 2 bases, leaving 9 bases between them. The CDR3 has 13 residues. CDR1 is MNHEY and CDR2 is SVGEGT in the germline V gene. The CDR3 DNA sequence: TGTGCCAGCAGTTTGAGGGGAGCCTACGAGCAGTACTTC. Its protein product is CASSLRGAYEQYF.

The chain carries TRBV6-1 and TRBJ2-1; 9 bases are shared with TRBD2. Germline CDR1 and CDR2: MNHNS and SASEGT. CDR3 length equals 14 residues. After removal of 3 bases from V and 9 bases from J, the junction contained 6 bases not matched to a gene. The CDR3 reads CASSDIGGRGEQFF. The CDR3 region has the DNA TGTGCCAGCAGTGATATCGGCGGGAGGGGTGAGCAGTTCTTC.

This clonotype was observed a few times. In DNA, the CDR3 is TGCAGTGCCAATAGCCCTAAAAGTTTTCCCAATACGCAGTATTTT. Translated, it gives CSANSPKSFPNTQYF. This chain connects TRBV20-1 to TRBJ2-3; D unresolved. V lost 6 bases and J 7 bases, leaving 23 bases between the germline ends. Germline values: CDR1 DFQATT, CDR2 SNEGSKA (reference sequence). The CDR3 extends over 15 amino acids.

In this sample, this clonotype turned up a few times. The chain links TRBV27 to TRBJ2-1, with 11 positions matching TRBD2. CDR3 length: 14 amino acids. In germline, CDR1 is MNHEY, CDR2 SMNVEV (reference sequence). The J segment lost 10 bases and the V segment lost 4 bases, leaving 6 bases of the junction unmatched. Here the CDR3 DNA reads TGTGCCAGCAGTTGGTCTAGCGGGAGGAGGGAGCAGTTCTTC. This translates into CASSWSSGRREQFF.

The chain combines TRBV5-1 with TRBJ2-1; 9 bases are a match to TRBD2. Germline values: CDR1 SGHRS, CDR2 YFSETQ. V lost 2 bases, J lost 7 bases, and 7 bases stayed unmatched. The length of the CDR3 is 15 residues. The CDR3 loop reads CASSFSSGAINEQFF. Written as DNA, the CDR3 is TGCGCCAGCAGCTTTTCTAGCGGGGCCATAAATGAGCAGTTCTTC.

This clonotype was recorded many times. The chain employs TRBV7-9 and TRBJ1-2; TRBD1 matches at 9 bases. J was trimmed by 7 bases and V by 5 bases; bases with no gene match: 5. Germline V CDR1 and CDR2: SEHNR, FQNEAQ (reference sequence). This CDR3 spans 13 amino acids. CDR3 coding DNA: TGTGCCAGCAGCCTGGGACAGGGTAGTGGCTACACCTTC. Amino acid sequence: CASSLGQGSGYTF.

This clonotype was recorded a few times. The chain couples TRBV7-9 to TRBJ2-3, with 9 bases matching TRBD2. Trimming cost V 2 bases and J 0 bases; bases outside gene matches: 6. CDR3 length: 17 amino acids. Germline V CDR1 and CDR2: SEHNR, FQNEAQ (reference sequence). The chain's CDR3 is CASSLPSGNPSTDTQYF. CDR3 DNA: TGTGCCAGCAGCTTACCTAGCGGGAACCCTAGCACAGATACGCAGTATTTT.

This clonotype was seen a handful of times. The rearrangement links TRBV6-2 or TRBV6-3 to TRBJ2-1; 8 bases line up with TRBD2. Germline-derived CDR1 and CDR2 are MNHEY and SVGEGT. Unmatched junction bases numbered 8, after V lost 2 bases and J lost 2 bases. The CDR3 totals 17 residues. CDR3 in amino acids: CASSYVGIAGTYNEQFF. CDR3 sequence (DNA): TGTGCCAGCAGTTACGTCGGGATAGCGGGAACCTACAATGAGCAGTTCTTC.

The V and J genes are TRBV6-2 or TRBV6-3 and TRBJ1-2, with TRBD1 as a possible D gene (5 bases). The germline V gene encodes CDR1 MNHEY and CDR2 SVGEGT. The CDR3 spans 15 residues. V lost 5 bases to trimming and J lost 4 bases, with 17 bases between them. The CDR3 loop reads CASSPDSARFYGYTF. In nucleotides, the CDR3 is TGTGCCAGCAGTCCAGACAGTGCCCGGTTCTATGGCTACACCTTC.

The chain carries TRBV12-3 or TRBV12-4 and TRBJ2-4; either TRBD1 or TRBD2 may fit D (5 bases each). V gave up 5 bases and J gave up 3 bases, with 20 bases separating them. This CDR3 spans 17 amino acids. Here the CDR3 reads CASSGGSSGRSKNIQYF. In DNA form, the CDR3 reads TGTGCCAGCAGTGGGGGTTCATCGGGACGGAGCAAAAACATTCAGTACTTC.

This clonotype was found many times. The gene calls are TRBV6-2 or TRBV6-3 and TRBJ1-1; D uncertain. CDR1 and CDR2 from the germline V gene are MNHEY and SVGEGT. The V gene lost 6 bases and the J gene lost 1 base, with 9 bases spanning the gap. The CDR3 is 13 amino acids. CDR3 nucleotide sequence: TGTGCCAGCAGCCGTCCACCGAACACTGAAGCTTTCTTT. This translates into CASSRPPNTEAFF.